Listed below are T cell receptor beta chains from one sample, sequenced in a study of immune characterization of retroperitoneal liposarcoma. One entry per CDR3 protein, called by TCRdb with MiXCR from the PCR reads. Of about 10,000 distinct CDR3 sequences listed, roughly 53% are singletons. Sequencing used tumor tissue. The source is a female donor with retroperitoneal liposarcoma. Each CDR3 is given with its conserved first and last residue. The order of the fields is J gene, clone size, V gene, CDR3 protein. Not all rows give a size; the values are once, few, many and, for expanded clones, a class.

j_gene: TRBJ2-1
abundance: few
v_gene: TRBV11-3
CDR3aa: CASSPLGVLSYEQFF

j_gene: TRBJ2-1
abundance: NA
v_gene: TRBV7-6
CDR3aa: CASSPVISGGGGEQFF

j_gene: NA
abundance: NA
v_gene: TRBV7-3
CDR3aa: CASSRLDQETQFF

j_gene: TRBJ2-5
abundance: NA
v_gene: TRBV6-2/TRBV6-3
CDR3aa: CASSLDNIEETQYF

j_gene: TRBJ2-1
abundance: NA
v_gene: TRBV6-1
CDR3aa: CASRDPSNEQFF

j_gene: NA
abundance: medium-sized
v_gene: TRBV6-1
CDR3aa: CASSTGHTLYEQYF

j_gene: TRBJ2-1
abundance: once
v_gene: TRBV27
CDR3aa: CASSLFNFHNEQFF

j_gene: TRBJ2-3
abundance: NA
v_gene: TRBV27
CDR3aa: CASSLNPMGSTDTQYF

j_gene: TRBJ2-3
abundance: medium-sized
v_gene: TRBV6-4
CDR3aa: CASSEGKGSGADTQYF

j_gene: TRBJ2-2
abundance: NA
v_gene: TRBV12-3/TRBV12-4
CDR3aa: CASILGGATGELFF

j_gene: TRBJ2-3
abundance: few
v_gene: TRBV6-1
CDR3aa: CASSEPNDRVRGSDTQYF

j_gene: TRBJ1-6
abundance: NA
v_gene: TRBV6-5
CDR3aa: CASKLILKSPLHF

j_gene: TRBJ2-1
abundance: NA
v_gene: TRBV6-6
CDR3aa: CASSALTGTHAYEQFF

j_gene: NA
abundance: NA
v_gene: TRBV10-1
CDR3aa: CASSESKEGEQFF

j_gene: TRBJ2-3
abundance: NA
v_gene: TRBV6-2/TRBV6-3
CDR3aa: CASTQTHRGAATQYF

j_gene: NA
abundance: medium-sized
v_gene: TRBV28
CDR3aa: CASRYRMGGYEQYF

j_gene: TRBJ1-1
abundance: NA
v_gene: TRBV7-6
CDR3aa: CASSLAGDTEAFF

j_gene: NA
abundance: NA
v_gene: TRBV7-6
CDR3aa: CASSLLQRGDEQYF

j_gene: NA
abundance: few
v_gene: TRBV6-1
CDR3aa: CASSYRNQETQFF

j_gene: TRBJ2-1
abundance: few
v_gene: TRBV6-1
CDR3aa: CASRRDRESSYEQFF

j_gene: TRBJ2-2
abundance: NA
v_gene: TRBV6-8
CDR3aa: CASSYSGLPTGPGELFF

j_gene: TRBJ1-1
abundance: NA
v_gene: TRBV4-1
CDR3aa: CASSQRDTSNTEAFF

j_gene: TRBJ2-3
abundance: medium-sized
v_gene: TRBV6-1
CDR3aa: CASSLRPSTDTQYF

j_gene: NA
abundance: NA
v_gene: TRBV7-2
CDR3aa: CASSFWQNYEQYF

j_gene: TRBJ2-1
abundance: NA
v_gene: TRBV6-6
CDR3aa: CASSYSGSLYNEQFF

j_gene: TRBJ2-3
abundance: few
v_gene: TRBV10-1
CDR3aa: CASSEGKASTDTQYF

j_gene: TRBJ2-7
abundance: NA
v_gene: TRBV7-2
CDR3aa: CASSSTGGERAEQYF

j_gene: NA
abundance: few
v_gene: TRBV11-1
CDR3aa: CASSFGTALLLRQYF

j_gene: TRBJ2-1
abundance: medium-sized
v_gene: TRBV7-2
CDR3aa: CASSSTAGGRNEQFF

j_gene: TRBJ2-1
abundance: NA
v_gene: TRBV5-4
CDR3aa: CASSLGSGLAQETQFF

j_gene: TRBJ2-3
abundance: NA
v_gene: TRBV6-5
CDR3aa: CASSYLHHTDTQYF

j_gene: TRBJ2-1
abundance: medium-sized
v_gene: TRBV6-1
CDR3aa: CASSPSSTYNEQFF

j_gene: TRBJ2-2
abundance: medium-sized
v_gene: TRBV12-3/TRBV12-4
CDR3aa: CASSLVGVQAGELFF

j_gene: TRBJ2-4
abundance: NA
v_gene: TRBV6-8
CDR3aa: CASSPGTSWTGEQYF

j_gene: NA
abundance: NA
v_gene: TRBV11-1
CDR3aa: CASSLSGTFYNEQYF

j_gene: TRBJ2-7
abundance: NA
v_gene: TRBV27
CDR3aa: CASRLGDRGSYEQYF

j_gene: TRBJ2-1
abundance: medium-sized
v_gene: TRBV6-1
CDR3aa: CASSPSGDEQFF

j_gene: TRBJ1-1
abundance: few
v_gene: TRBV10-2
CDR3aa: CASSLRLRGSESFF

j_gene: TRBJ2-1
abundance: few
v_gene: TRBV6-1
CDR3aa: CASSSGTSGSAEQFF

j_gene: TRBJ2-4
abundance: NA
v_gene: TRBV6-1
CDR3aa: CASSYGGQTNIQYF

j_gene: TRBJ2-1
abundance: NA
v_gene: TRBV12-3/TRBV12-4
CDR3aa: CASSPQGTAYEQFF

j_gene: TRBJ1-2
abundance: NA
v_gene: TRBV27
CDR3aa: CASSLQGRNGYTF

j_gene: NA
abundance: NA
v_gene: TRBV6-6
CDR3aa: CASSYGPGGPGEQYF

j_gene: TRBJ2-3
abundance: NA
v_gene: TRBV4-1
CDR3aa: CASSQVGGPSTDTQYF

j_gene: TRBJ2-2
abundance: NA
v_gene: TRBV6-4
CDR3aa: CASSDRETGELFF

j_gene: TRBJ2-1
abundance: NA
v_gene: TRBV6-1
CDR3aa: CASSYPGPPQETQFF

j_gene: TRBJ2-3
abundance: NA
v_gene: TRBV27
CDR3aa: CASTLVGTDTQYF

j_gene: NA
abundance: NA
v_gene: TRBV28
CDR3aa: CANNRGSYEQYF

j_gene: TRBJ2-2
abundance: NA
v_gene: TRBV6-1
CDR3aa: CASSEKSGVTGELFF

j_gene: TRBJ2-2
abundance: NA
v_gene: TRBV6-8
CDR3aa: CASSYSRWSYVNTGELFF

j_gene: TRBJ2-3
abundance: few
v_gene: TRBV7-2
CDR3aa: CASSLVAGFDTQYF

j_gene: TRBJ1-6
abundance: NA
v_gene: TRBV6-1
CDR3aa: CASSEASTTGSNSPLHF

j_gene: TRBJ1-1
abundance: NA
v_gene: TRBV7-9
CDR3aa: CASSLAPWSGPEFTEAFF

j_gene: TRBJ2-1
abundance: NA
v_gene: TRBV10-1
CDR3aa: CASSEEGDGYNEQFF

j_gene: NA
abundance: NA
v_gene: TRBV7-9
CDR3aa: CASSLGFDNQETQFF